Listed below are T cell receptor beta chains from one sample, sequenced in a study of blood T cells in healthy people across ages. TCRdb fed the 5' RACE reads into MiXCR, producing one record per CDR3 protein. Of more than 1 million distinct CDR3 sequences listed, 40% to 45% were seen once; the top ten hold 18%. Sequencing used blood. The receptors originated from a woman aged 55-75 years in good health. Both conserved end residues are part of each CDR3. Clone size, where shown, is once, few, many, or a class for clones that have expanded.

cdr3_aa | v_call | clone_size | j_call
CASSPKESGWTDTQYF | TRBV7-9 | - | TRBJ2-3
CASSFKSVEQFF | TRBV12-3/TRBV12-4 | - | TRBJ2-1
CASSLGGGTSGNEQFF | TRBV13 | - | TRBJ2-1
CASSPQGTIPGELFF | TRBV12-3/TRBV12-4 | few | TRBJ2-2
CASKTHLGVNEQYF | TRBV6-2/TRBV6-3 | few | -
CASSLGSASGRYNEQFF | TRBV5-1 | few | TRBJ2-1
CAIGESFTGTTQETQYF | TRBV10-3 | - | TRBJ2-5
CASSQRASGNYEQYF | TRBV3-1 | - | TRBJ2-7
CASSDSQTYGYTF | TRBV6-5 | - | TRBJ1-2
CASSKGQLYNSPLHF | TRBV7-6 | few | TRBJ1-6
CATSREWTSGYNEQFF | TRBV15 | - | TRBJ2-1
CASSLVGASANEQFF | TRBV5-1 | - | TRBJ2-1
CASSLGTLGEEETQYF | TRBV7-7 | - | TRBJ2-5
CASSLSNKGVEQYF | TRBV12-3/TRBV12-4 | - | TRBJ2-7
CASSLTGGVDGYTF | TRBV6-2/TRBV6-3 | few | TRBJ1-2
CASSYKAMNTEAFF | TRBV6-5 | - | TRBJ1-1
CASSYSPHVGQRPYEQYF | TRBV6-5 | - | TRBJ2-7
CASTPRQGIDGYTF | TRBV6-1 | - | TRBJ1-2
CSAIDPLNYGYTF | TRBV20-1 | few | TRBJ1-2
CASSQEDAGTGAYEQYF | TRBV4-1 | - | TRBJ2-7
CASSNRGLRSYNEQFF | TRBV6-2/TRBV6-3 | - | TRBJ2-1
CASSLGGGELFF | TRBV27 | few | TRBJ2-2
CASSADYSLMQFF | TRBV27 | - | TRBJ2-1
CSARLAGRLLGTQYF | TRBV20-1 | - | -
CTSSQDGGGEQYF | TRBV1 | - | TRBJ2-7
CASSLVRTGKDGYTF | TRBV27 | - | TRBJ1-2